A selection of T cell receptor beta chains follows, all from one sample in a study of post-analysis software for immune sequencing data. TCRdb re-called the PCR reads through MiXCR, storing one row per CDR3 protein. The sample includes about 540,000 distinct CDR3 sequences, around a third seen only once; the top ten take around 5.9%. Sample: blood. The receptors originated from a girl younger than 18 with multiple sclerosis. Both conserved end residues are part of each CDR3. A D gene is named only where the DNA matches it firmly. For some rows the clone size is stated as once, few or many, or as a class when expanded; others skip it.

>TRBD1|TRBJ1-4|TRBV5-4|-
CASSLGGRTGDEKLFF
TGTGCCAGCAGCTTGGGAGGGCGGACAGGGGATGAAAAATTGTTTTTT
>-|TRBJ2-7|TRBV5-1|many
CASNLHDGGEQYF
TGCGCCAGCAACTTGCACGACGGTGGGGAGCAGTACTTC
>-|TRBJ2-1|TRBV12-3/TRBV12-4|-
CASRPSTHYNEQFF
TGTGCCAGCAGACCCTCGACTCATTACAATGAGCAGTTCTTC
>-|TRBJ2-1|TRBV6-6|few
CASSRDGTNNEQFF
TGTGCCAGCAGTCGGGACGGAACCAACAATGAGCAGTTCTTC
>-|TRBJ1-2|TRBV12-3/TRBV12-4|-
CASSFGGPSYGYTF
TGTGCCAGCAGTTTTGGGGGGCCCTCCTATGGCTACACCTTC
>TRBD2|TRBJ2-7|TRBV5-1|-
CASSPRTSGGAHEQYF
TGCGCCAGCAGCCCCCGGACTAGCGGGGGGGCCCACGAGCAGTACTTC
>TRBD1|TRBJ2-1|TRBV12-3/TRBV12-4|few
CASSLRGGFFNEQFF
TGTGCCAGCAGTTTGCGAGGGGGCTTTTTCAATGAGCAGTTCTTC
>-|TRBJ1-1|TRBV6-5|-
CATGQNTEAFF
TGTGCCACGGGACAGAACACTGAAGCTTTCTTT
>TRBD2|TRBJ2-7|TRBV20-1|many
CSALILPGGGTINEQYF
TGCAGTGCTCTCATTCTCCCCGGCGGGGGGACTATAAACGAGCAGTACTTC
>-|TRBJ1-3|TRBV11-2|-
CASSLASYPSGNTIYF
TGTGCCAGCAGCTTAGCCTCCTATCCCTCTGGAAACACCATATATTTT
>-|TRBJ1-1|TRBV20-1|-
CSHTENTEAFF
TGCAGCCACACTGAGAACACTGAAGCTTTCTTT
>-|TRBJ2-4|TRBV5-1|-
CASSPLRSQNIQYF
TGCGCCAGCAGCCCGTTGAGGTCGCAAAACATTCAGTACTTC
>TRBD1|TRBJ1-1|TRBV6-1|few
CASRITQGSNTEAFF
TGTGCCAGCAGGATCACACAGGGGTCGAACACTGAAGCTTTCTTT
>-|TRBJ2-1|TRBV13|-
CASVPSLDNEQFF
TGTGCCAGCGTCCCGTCGCTAGACAATGAGCAGTTCTTC